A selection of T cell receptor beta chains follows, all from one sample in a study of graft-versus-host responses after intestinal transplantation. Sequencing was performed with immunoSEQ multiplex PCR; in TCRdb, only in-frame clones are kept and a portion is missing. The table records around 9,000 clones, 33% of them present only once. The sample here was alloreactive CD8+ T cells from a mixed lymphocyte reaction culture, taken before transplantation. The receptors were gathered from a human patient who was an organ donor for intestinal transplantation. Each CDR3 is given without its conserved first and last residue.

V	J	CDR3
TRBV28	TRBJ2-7	ASSLSPGGRSSH
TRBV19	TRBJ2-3	ASSILAASTDTQY
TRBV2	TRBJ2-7	ASSGWGSGAPYEQY
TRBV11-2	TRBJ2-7	ASTSYFDEQY
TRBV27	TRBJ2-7	ASSPLAGGPVYEQY
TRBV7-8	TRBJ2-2	ASSLTGTGELF
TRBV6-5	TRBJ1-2	ASSRPGGGYT
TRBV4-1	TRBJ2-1	ASSQAGGRGGNEQF
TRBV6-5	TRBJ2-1	ASSYNAGGLDEQF
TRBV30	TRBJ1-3	AIHDRQSSGNTIY
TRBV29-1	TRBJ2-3	SVVWEKRTQY